This TCR beta chain originates from a study of blood T cell repertoires in COVID-19. In the authors' workflow: The assay estimated nucleated cells by amplifying reference gene primers. Libraries were prepared by immunoSEQ multiplex PCR; TCRdb keeps only in-frame clonotypes and omits some of them. V, J and clone size reflect that table, while D and trimming were determined from the DNA. The data show about 120,000 clones, 80% seen once. Germline V CDR1 and CDR2: SQVTM, ANQGSEA. The CDR3 contains 14 residues. V gave up 6 bases and J gave up 5 bases, with 18 bases separating them. This clone was detected a few times.

The sample comprised peripheral blood. The chain is built from TRBV29-1 and TRBJ2-3; a possible D gene is TRBD2 (6 bases). The sequence derives from a human donor in a cohort sampled during active COVID-19. The CDR3 bases are TGCAGCGTGGAGGGCCAGCTAAATCTAGATACGCAGTATTTT. It is translated as CSVEGQLNLDTQYF.